Below are 5 T cell receptor beta chains sequenced from a single sample in a study of radiotherapy plus CTLA-4 blockade in lung cancer. The method was immunoSEQ multiplex PCR; TCRdb's version includes in-frame clones alone and lacks a portion of them. The sample has 80,000 or so clones; roughly four fifths are singletons. The sequences come from peripheral blood, collected from a patient treated with radiotherapy plus ipilimumab. The receptors originated from a human donor with non-small cell lung cancer who had stable disease on radiotherapy plus ipilimumab.

The gene calls are TRBV28 and TRBJ2-4; D is undetermined. Germline CDR1 and CDR2: MDHEN and SYDVKM. This CDR3 region has 12 residues. The V end was cut by 4 bases, the J end by 4 bases, with 5 bases between. CDR3 in DNA: TGTGCCAGCAGTTACCGTAAAAACATTCAGTACTTC. Translated, it gives CASSYRKNIQYF.

This sequence joins TRBV27 and TRBJ2-7, with D possibly TRBD1 on 5 matching bases. Germline V CDR1 and CDR2: MNHEY, SMNVEV (reference sequence). CDR3 length: 14 amino acids. Trimming left V 4 bases short and J 3 bases short, with 13 bases between. The CDR3 loop is CASSSLTAFYEQYF. The CDR3 region has the DNA TGTGCCAGCAGTTCCTTGACAGCGTTCTACGAGCAGTACTTC.

The genes are TRBV27 and TRBJ1-2; D is unresolved. Germline V gene sequence: CDR1 MNHEY, CDR2 SMNVEV (reference sequence). V was clipped by 4 bases and J by 5 bases, with 17 bases between them. The CDR3 has 15 residues. The CDR3 bases are TGTGCCAGCAGTTCGCAACCGGACCTACCTTATGGCTACACCTTC. Its translation: CASSSQPDLPYGYTF.

This clone has a handful of counts. V is TRBV28 and J is TRBJ1-3, with a weak D call TRBD1 (5 bases). V shed 3 bases and J shed 0 bases, with 21 bases lying between them. Germline V gives CDR1 MDHEN, CDR2 SYDVKM. The CDR3 has 19 residues. Here the CDR3 reads CASSLGPDGRRISGNTIYF. The CDR3 nucleotides read TGTGCCAGCAGTTTGGGACCTGACGGTCGGCGGATCTCTGGAAACACCATATATTTT. The variable domain in full, completed from reference TRBV28 and TRBJ1-3, reads DVKVTQSSRYLVKRTGEKVFLECVQDMDHENMFWYRQDPGLGLRLIYFSYDVKMKEKGDIPEGYSVSREKKERFSLILESASTNQTSMYLCASSLGPDGRRISGNTIYFGEGSWLTVV.

The CDR3: CASSFGPTGANVLTF. The CDR3 DNA reads TGTGCCAGCAGTTTTGGACCTACTGGGGCCAACGTCCTGACTTTC. The V and J genes are TRBV28 and TRBJ2-6, with no clear D. This CDR3 spans 15 amino acids. V lost 3 bases and J 2 bases, leaving 8 bases between the germline ends. CDR1 is MDHEN and CDR2 is SYDVKM in the germline V gene.